The rows below give T cell receptor beta chains drawn from one sample of a study of blood T cell repertoires in COVID-19. Measured with immunoSEQ multiplex PCR; TCRdb has only the in-frame clones, and not every one. The sample records about 86,000 clones, 65% to 85% being singletons. Sample: peripheral blood. The receptors were sampled from a woman over 75 with active or convalescent COVID-19. CDR3s include the opening cysteine and the closing phenylalanine or tryptophan. D genes are given only for firm matches.

d_call j_call v_call cdr3_nt cdr3_aa
TRBD1 TRBJ2-5 TRBV6-6 TGTGCCAGCAGTGCCGGGACAGACCAAGAGACCCAGTACTTC CASSAGTDQETQYF
TRBD1 TRBJ2-6 TRBV19 TGTGCCAGTACCCCAAGGGTGGGACAGGGTACTCCTGGGGCCAACGTCCTGACTTTC CASTPRVGQGTPGANVLTF
NA TRBJ2-1 TRBV4-1 TGCGCCAGCAGCCAAGTCTTCCAGGATGAGCAGTTCTTC CASSQVFQDEQFF
NA TRBJ2-7 TRBV6-5 TGTGCCACCCTGGGGGGTGCCTTCGAGCAGTACTTC CATLGGAFEQYF
NA TRBJ2-3 TRBV29-1 TGCAGCGTTGAACAGGGGTCGGCAGATACGCAGTATTTT CSVEQGSADTQYF
TRBD2 TRBJ2-1 TRBV7-3 TGTGCCAGCAGCGTGGGCGGGGGTGCCCATGAGCAGTTCTTC CASSVGGGAHEQFF
NA TRBJ1-4 TRBV10-3 TGTGCCACCGGGCCGGGGGGCGGTGGTGAAAAACTGTTTTTT CATGPGGGGEKLFF
NA TRBJ2-7 TRBV15 TGTGCCACCAGCAGAGATGGAGGGGGCGGGGACCGACTGAGATTC CATSRDGGGGDRLRF
TRBD1 TRBJ1-1 TRBV7-9 TGTGCCAGCAGCCGACAGGGGCTAGCGACTGAAGCTTTCTTT CASSRQGLATEAFF
TRBD2 TRBJ2-1 TRBV29-1 TGCAGCGCCCCTCGGCGGGGGACCTACAATGAGCAGTTCTTC CSAPRRGTYNEQFF
NA TRBJ2-2 TRBV3-1/TRBV3-2 TGTGCCAGCAGCCTAACAGGGTCCAGGGCCGGGGAGCTGTTTTTT CASSLTGSRAGELFF
TRBD1 TRBJ1-2 TRBV7-2 TGTGCCAGCAGCCCAAACGGACCTAGGGGGCACTATGGCTACACCTTC CASSPNGPRGHYGYTF
NA TRBJ1-1 TRBV10-3 TGTGCCATCAGTGAGACCGGCGGGGGGGCGAACACTGAAGCTTTCTTT CAISETGGGANTEAFF
NA TRBJ1-3 TRBV9 TGTGCCAGCAGCGTCTCAGGTCAAGGGGTTGAAAACACCATATATTTT CASSVSGQGVENTIYF
NA TRBJ2-3 TRBV30 TGTGCCGGTGACAGCGGGTTCACAGATACGCAGTATTTT CAGDSGFTDTQYF
NA TRBJ1-3 TRBV5-6 TGTGCCAGCAGCCACGAGCAATCGAGGGGGTCAGGAAACACCATATATTTT CASSHEQSRGSGNTIYF
NA TRBJ2-5 TRBV12-3/TRBV12-4 TGTGCCAGCAGCTTTCAAATCAGGGGAACCCAGTACTTC CASSFQIRGTQYF
TRBD1 TRBJ1-1 TRBV29-1 TGCAGCGTTGAGGCCACAGGGGGCGCGAGGACTGAAGCTTTCTTT CSVEATGGARTEAFF
NA TRBJ1-2 TRBV2 TGTGCCAGCAATCCCAGGACAGAAGGCTACACCTTC CASNPRTEGYTF
NA TRBJ1-2 TRBV18 TGTGCCAGCTCACCCGAGGACAGCTGGGGCTACACCTTC CASSPEDSWGYTF
NA TRBJ1-6 TRBV12-3/TRBV12-4 TGTGCCAGCAGCCTCTTCGGGGATTCACCCCTCCACTTT CASSLFGDSPLHF
NA TRBJ1-5 TRBV6-1 TGTGCCAGCAGTGATCAGGGTACCAGCAATCAGCCCCAGCATTTT CASSDQGTSNQPQHF
TRBD2 TRBJ2-1 TRBV24-1 TGTGCCACCGAGGGACTAGCGGGCAACAATGAGCAGTTCTTC CATEGLAGNNEQFF
NA TRBJ2-7 TRBV19 TGTGCCAGTAGTATAGATCCGGACAGCTACGAGCAGTACTTC CASSIDPDSYEQYF